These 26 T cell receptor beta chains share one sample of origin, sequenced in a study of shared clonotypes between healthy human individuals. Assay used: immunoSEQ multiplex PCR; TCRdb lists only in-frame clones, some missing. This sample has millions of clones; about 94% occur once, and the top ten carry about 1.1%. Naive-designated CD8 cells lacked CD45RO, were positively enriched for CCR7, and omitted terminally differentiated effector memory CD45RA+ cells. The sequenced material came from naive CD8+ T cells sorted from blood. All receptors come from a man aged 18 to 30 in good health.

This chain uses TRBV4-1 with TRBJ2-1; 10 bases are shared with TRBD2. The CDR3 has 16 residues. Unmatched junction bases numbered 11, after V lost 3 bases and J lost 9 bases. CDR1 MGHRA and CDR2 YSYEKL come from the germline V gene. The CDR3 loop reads CASSQVLAGPRGEQFF. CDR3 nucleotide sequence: TGCGCCAGCAGCCAGGTACTAGCGGGGCCTAGGGGTGAGCAGTTCTTC.

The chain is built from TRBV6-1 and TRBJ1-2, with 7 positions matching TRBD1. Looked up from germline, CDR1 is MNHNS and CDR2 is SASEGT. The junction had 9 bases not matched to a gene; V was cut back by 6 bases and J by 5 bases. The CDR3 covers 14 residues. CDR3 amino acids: CASRVTGPGYGYTF. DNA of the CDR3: TGTGCCAGCAGGGTGACAGGGCCAGGTTATGGCTACACCTTC.

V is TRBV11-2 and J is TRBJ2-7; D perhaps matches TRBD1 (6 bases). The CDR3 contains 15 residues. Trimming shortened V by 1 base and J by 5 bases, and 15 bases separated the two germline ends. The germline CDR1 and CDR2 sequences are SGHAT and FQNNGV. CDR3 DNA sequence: TGTGCCAGCAGCTTAGTATATCCAGGGGCCAACGAGCAGTACTTC. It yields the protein CASSLVYPGANEQYF.

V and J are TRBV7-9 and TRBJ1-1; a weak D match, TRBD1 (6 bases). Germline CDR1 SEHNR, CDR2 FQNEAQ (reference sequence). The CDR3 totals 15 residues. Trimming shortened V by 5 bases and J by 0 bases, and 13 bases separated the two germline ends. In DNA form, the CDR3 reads TGTGCCAGCAGCGATTTGGACAGCATGAACACTGAAGCTTTCTTT. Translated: CASSDLDSMNTEAFF.

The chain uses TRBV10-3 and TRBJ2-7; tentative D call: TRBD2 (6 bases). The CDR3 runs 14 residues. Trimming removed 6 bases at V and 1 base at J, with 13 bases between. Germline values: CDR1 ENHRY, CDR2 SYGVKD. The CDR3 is CAIRRDGGSYEQYF. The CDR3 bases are TGTGCCATCAGACGGGACGGGGGTTCCTACGAGCAGTACTTC.

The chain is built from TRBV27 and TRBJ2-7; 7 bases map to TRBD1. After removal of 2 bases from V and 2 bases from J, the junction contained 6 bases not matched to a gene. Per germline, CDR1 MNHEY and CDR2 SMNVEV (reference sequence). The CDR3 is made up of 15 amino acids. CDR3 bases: TGTGCCAGCAGTTTAGGAGAGGGGGCCCCCTACGAGCAGTACTTC. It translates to CASSLGEGAPYEQYF.

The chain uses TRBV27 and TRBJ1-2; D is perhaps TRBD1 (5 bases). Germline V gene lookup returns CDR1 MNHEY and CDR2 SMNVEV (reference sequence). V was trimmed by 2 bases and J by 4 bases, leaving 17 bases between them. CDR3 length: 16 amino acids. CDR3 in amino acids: CASSLSVGAAFYGYTF. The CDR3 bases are TGTGCCAGCAGTTTAAGTGTCGGGGCCGCCTTCTATGGCTACACCTTC.

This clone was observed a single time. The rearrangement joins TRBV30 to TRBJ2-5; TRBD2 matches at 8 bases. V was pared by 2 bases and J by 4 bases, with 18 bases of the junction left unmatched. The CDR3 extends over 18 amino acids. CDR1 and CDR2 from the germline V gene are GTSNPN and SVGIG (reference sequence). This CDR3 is CAWSKESGGPYEGETQYF. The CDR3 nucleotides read TGTGCCTGGAGTAAAGAGAGCGGGGGCCCGTACGAGGGAGAGACCCAGTACTTC.

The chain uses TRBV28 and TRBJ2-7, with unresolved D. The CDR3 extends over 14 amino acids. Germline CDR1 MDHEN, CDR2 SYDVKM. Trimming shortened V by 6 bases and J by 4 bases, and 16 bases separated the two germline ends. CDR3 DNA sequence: TGTGCCAGCAGCTCCATCGCGGCCGGATACGAGCAGTACTTC. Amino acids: CASSSIAAGYEQYF.

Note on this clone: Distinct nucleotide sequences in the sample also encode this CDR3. The CDR3 DNA sequence: TGTGCCAGCAGTTCAGGACTCTCCTACGAGCAGTACTTC. It translates to CASSSGLSYEQYF. This chain uses TRBV27 with TRBJ2-7; a weak D match, TRBD2 (5 bases). This CDR3 is 13 amino acids long. Germline V gene sequence: CDR1 MNHEY, CDR2 SMNVEV (reference sequence). Trimming took 4 bases from V and 0 from J, leaving 7 bases between them.

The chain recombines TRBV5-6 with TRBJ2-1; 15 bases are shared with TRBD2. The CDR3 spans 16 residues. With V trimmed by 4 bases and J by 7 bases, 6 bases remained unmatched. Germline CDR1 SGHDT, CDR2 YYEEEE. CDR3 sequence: CASSPWGTSGRNEQFF. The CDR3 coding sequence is TGTGCCAGCAGCCCTTGGGGGACTAGCGGGAGGAATGAGCAGTTCTTC.

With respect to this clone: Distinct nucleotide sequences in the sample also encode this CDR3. The DNA for the CDR3 is TGTGCCAGCAGTTTCCAGGGTCGGATTTACGAGCAGTACTTC. Protein: CASSFQGRIYEQYF. This rearrangement joins TRBV27 to TRBJ2-7, with D perhaps TRBD1 (5 bases). The germline V gene encodes CDR1 MNHEY and CDR2 SMNVEV (reference sequence). V was cut by 3 bases and J by 4 bases, with 13 bases left in between. The CDR3 runs to 14 residues.

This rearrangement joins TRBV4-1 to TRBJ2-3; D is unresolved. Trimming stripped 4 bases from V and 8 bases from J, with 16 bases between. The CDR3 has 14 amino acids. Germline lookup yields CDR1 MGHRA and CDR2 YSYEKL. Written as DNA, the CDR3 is TGCGCCAGCAGCCGCGTAGGACCCGACCCTACGCAGTATTTT. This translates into CASSRVGPDPTQYF.

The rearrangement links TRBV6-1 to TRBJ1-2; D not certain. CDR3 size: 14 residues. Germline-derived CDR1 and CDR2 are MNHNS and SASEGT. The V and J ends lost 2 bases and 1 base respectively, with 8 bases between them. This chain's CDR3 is CASSEYGVNYGYTF. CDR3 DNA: TGTGCCAGCAGTGAATATGGGGTTAACTATGGCTACACCTTC.

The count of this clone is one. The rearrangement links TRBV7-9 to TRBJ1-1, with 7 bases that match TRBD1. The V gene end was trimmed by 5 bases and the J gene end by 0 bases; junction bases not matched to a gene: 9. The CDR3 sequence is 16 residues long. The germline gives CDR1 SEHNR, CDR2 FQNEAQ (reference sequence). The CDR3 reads CASSPKGRGMNTEAFF. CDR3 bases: TGTGCCAGCAGCCCCAAGGGCAGGGGGATGAACACTGAAGCTTTCTTT.

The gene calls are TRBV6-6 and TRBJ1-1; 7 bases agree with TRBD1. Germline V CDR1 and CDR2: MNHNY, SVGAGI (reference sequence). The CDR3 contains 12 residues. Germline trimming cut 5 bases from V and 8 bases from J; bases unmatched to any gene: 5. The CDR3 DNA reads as TGTGCCAGCAGTACGGACAGGACCGAAGCTTTCTTT. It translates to CASSTDRTEAFF.

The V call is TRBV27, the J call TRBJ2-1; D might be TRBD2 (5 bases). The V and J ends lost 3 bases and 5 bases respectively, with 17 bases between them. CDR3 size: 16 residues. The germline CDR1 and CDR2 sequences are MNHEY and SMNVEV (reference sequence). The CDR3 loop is CASSFRLTQPHNEQFF. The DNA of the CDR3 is TGTGCCAGCAGTTTCCGACTAACCCAACCCCACAATGAGCAGTTCTTC.

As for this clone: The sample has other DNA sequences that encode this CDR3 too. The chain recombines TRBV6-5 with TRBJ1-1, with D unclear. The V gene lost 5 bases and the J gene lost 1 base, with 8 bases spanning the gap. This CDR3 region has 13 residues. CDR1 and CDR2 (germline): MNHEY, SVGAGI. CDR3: CASSPGPNTEAFF. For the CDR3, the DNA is TGTGCCAGCAGTCCCGGCCCGAACACTGAAGCTTTCTTT.

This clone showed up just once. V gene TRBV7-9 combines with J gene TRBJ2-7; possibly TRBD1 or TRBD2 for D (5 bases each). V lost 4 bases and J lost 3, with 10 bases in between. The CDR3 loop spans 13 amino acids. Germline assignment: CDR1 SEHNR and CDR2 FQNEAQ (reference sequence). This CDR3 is CASSSGDVYEQYF. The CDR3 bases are TGTGCCAGCAGCTCCGGGGACGTCTACGAGCAGTACTTC.

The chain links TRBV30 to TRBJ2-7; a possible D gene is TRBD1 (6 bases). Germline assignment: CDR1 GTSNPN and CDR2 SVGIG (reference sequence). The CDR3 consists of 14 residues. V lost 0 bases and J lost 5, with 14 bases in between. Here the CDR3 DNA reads TGTGCCTGGAGTGTAAACAGGGTCCCCCACGAGCAGTACTTC. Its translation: CAWSVNRVPHEQYF.

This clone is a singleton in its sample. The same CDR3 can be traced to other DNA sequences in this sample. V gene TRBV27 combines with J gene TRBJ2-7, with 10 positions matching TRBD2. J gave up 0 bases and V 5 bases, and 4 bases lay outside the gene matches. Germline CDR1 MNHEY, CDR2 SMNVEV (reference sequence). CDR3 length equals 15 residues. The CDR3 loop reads CASSLLAGSSYEQYF. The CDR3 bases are TGTGCCAGCAGTCTACTAGCGGGGAGCTCCTACGAGCAGTACTTC.

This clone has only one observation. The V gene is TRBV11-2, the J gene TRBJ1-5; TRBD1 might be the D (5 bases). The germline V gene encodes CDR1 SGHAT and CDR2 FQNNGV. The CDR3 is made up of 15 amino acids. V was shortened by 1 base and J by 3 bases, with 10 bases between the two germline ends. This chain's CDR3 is CASSLAVGTNQPQHF. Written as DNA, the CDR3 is TGTGCCAGCAGCTTAGCGGTGGGGACCAATCAGCCCCAGCATTTT.

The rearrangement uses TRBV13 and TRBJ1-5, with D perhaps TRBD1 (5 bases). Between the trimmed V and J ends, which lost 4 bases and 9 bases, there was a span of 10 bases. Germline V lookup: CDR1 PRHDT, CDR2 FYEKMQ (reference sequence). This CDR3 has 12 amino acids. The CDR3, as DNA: TGTGCCAGCAGCTCGGAAAGGGGGCCCCAGCATTTT. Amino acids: CASSSERGPQHF.

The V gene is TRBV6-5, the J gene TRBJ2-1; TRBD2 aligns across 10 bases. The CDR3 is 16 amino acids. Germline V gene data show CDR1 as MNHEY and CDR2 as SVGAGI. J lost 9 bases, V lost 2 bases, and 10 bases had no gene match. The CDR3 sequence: CASSYGASGSGSEQFF. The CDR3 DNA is TGTGCCAGCAGTTACGGGGCTAGCGGGAGTGGGAGTGAGCAGTTCTTC.

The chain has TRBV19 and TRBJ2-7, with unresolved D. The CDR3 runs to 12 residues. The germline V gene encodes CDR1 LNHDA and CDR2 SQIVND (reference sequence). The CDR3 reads CATEGKSYEQYF. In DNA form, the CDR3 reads TGTGCTACGGAAGGGAAATCCTACGAGCAGTACTTC. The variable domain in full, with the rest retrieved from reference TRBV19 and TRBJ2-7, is DGGITQSPKYLFRKEGQNVTLSCEQNLNHDAMYWYRQDPGQGLRLIYYSQIVNDFQKGDIAEGYSVSREKKESFPLTVTSAQKNPTAFYLCATEGKSYEQYFGPGTRLTVT.

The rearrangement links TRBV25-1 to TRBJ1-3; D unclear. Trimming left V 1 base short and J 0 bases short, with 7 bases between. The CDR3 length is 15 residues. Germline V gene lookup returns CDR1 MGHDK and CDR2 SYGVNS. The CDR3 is CASSELVVSGNTIYF. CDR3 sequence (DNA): TGTGCCAGCAGTGAATTGGTGGTCTCTGGAAACACCATATATTTT.